This T cell receptor beta chain originates from a study of cytomegalovirus exposure and HLA in healthy donors. The wider study: Earlier results showed approximately 110 million unique TCR beta sequences derived from 150 million to 200 million T cells.

Primers included in the PCR were 60 Vbeta and 13 Jbeta primers. Sequencing was performed with immunoSEQ multiplex PCR; in TCRdb, only in-frame clones are kept and a portion is missing. The sample shows over 200,000 clones, about four fifths of them seen only once. Germline-derived CDR1 and CDR2 are LGHNA and YSLEER. V lost 2 bases and J 7 bases, leaving 21 bases between the germline ends. The CDR3 loop spans 18 amino acids. The donors comprised healthy bone marrow donors. The rearrangement links TRBV4-3 to TRBJ1-6; tentatively, D is TRBD1 (5 bases). Sequencing was done on a sample of PBMCs. The clonotype originates from a woman between 40 and 55 years old in good health and CMV-seropositive. CDR3 nucleotides: TGCGCCAGCAGCCAACTCCCGGGACCCGGAGGGGTAAATTCACCCCTCCACTTT. The encoded protein is CASSQLPGPGGVNSPLHF.